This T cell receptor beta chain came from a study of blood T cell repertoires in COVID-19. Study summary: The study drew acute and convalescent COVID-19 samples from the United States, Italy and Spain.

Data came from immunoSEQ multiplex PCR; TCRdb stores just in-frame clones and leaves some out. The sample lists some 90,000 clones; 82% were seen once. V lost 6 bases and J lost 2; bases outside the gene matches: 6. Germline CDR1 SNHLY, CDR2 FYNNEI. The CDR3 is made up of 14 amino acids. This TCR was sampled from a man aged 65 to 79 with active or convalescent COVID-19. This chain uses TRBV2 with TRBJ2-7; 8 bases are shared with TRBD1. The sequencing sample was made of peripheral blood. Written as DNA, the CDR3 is TGTGCCAGCAGACGGACAGGGTTTCCCTACGAGCAGTACTTC. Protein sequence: CASRRTGFPYEQYF.